The rows below give T cell receptor beta chains drawn from one sample of a study of cytomegalovirus exposure and HLA in healthy donors. Libraries were prepared by immunoSEQ multiplex PCR; TCRdb keeps only in-frame clonotypes and omits some of them. This sample yields fewer than 150,000 clones, of which roughly 83% are seen a single time; about 3.9% belongs to the top ten. The sample consisted of PBMCs. The receptors were sampled from a man aged 35-49 years in good health and CMV-seropositive. The CDR3 runs from the conserved cysteine through the conserved F or W.

v_call	j_call	cdr3_length	cdr3_aa
TRBV10-3	TRBJ2-5	15	CAIRAPGGQGETQYF
TRBV29-1	TRBJ1-6	14	CSTCCRVGNSPLHF
TRBV4-1	TRBJ2-7	16	CASSQGESGRSYEQYF
TRBV30	TRBJ1-6	13	CAWSRQGNSPLHF
TRBV5-4	TRBJ2-2	15	CASQPGQSNTGELFF
TRBV27	TRBJ2-1	18	CASSLFPGVAGTYNEQFF
TRBV2	TRBJ2-3	12	CASHTTVDTQYF
TRBV27	TRBJ1-5	15	CASSGGTGRYQPQHF
TRBV7-9	TRBJ1-2	19	CASSFVIGQGRVDMYGYTF
TRBV11-1	TRBJ2-1	19	CASSKRLAGGLSINNEQFF
TRBV7-9	TRBJ1-1	14	CASSLGQMNTEAFF
TRBV6-5	TRBJ2-5	16	CASSSGTSAHQETQYF
TRBV27	TRBJ1-2	14	CASSTQGANYGYTF
TRBV18	TRBJ1-4	15	CASSPTGGDNEKLFF
TRBV9	TRBJ2-3	13	CASSALPADTQYF